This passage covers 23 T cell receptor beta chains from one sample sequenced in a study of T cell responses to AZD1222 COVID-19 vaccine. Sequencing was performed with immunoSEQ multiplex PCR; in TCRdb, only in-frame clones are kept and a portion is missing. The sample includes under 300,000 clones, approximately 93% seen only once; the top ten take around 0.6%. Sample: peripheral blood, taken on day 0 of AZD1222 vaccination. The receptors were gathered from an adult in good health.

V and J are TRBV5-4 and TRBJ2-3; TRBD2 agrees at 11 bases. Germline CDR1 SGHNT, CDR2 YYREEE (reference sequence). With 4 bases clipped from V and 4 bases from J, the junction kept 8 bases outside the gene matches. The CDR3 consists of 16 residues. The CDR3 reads CASSPSSGRASDTQYF. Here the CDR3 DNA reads TGTGCCAGCAGCCCGAGTAGCGGGAGGGCCTCAGATACGCAGTATTTT.

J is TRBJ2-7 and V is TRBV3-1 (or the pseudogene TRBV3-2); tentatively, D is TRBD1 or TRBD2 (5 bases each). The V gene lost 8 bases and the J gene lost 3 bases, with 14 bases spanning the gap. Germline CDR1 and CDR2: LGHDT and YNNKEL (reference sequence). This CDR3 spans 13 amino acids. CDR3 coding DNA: TGTGCCAGCGGGCAGGGCGGACTCTACGAGCAGTACTTC. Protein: CASGQGGLYEQYF.

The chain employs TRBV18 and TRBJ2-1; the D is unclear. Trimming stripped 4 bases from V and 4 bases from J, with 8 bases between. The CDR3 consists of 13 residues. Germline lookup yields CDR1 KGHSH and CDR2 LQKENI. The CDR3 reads CASSRNSYNEQFF. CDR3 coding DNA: TGTGCCAGCTCACGTAACAGTTACAATGAGCAGTTCTTC. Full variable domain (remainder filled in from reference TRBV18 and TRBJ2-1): NAGVMQNPRHLVRRRGQEARLRCSPMKGHSHVYWYRQLPEEGLKFMVYLQKENIIDESGMPKERFSAEFPKEGPSILRIQQVVRGDSAAYFCASSRNSYNEQFFGPGTRLTVL.

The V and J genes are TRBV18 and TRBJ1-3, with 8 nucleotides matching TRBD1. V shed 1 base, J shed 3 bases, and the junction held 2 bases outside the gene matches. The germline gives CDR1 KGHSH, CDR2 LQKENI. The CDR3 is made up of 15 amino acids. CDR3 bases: TGTGCCAGCTCACCACGGACAGGGTTTGGAAACACCATATATTTT. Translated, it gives CASSPRTGFGNTIYF.

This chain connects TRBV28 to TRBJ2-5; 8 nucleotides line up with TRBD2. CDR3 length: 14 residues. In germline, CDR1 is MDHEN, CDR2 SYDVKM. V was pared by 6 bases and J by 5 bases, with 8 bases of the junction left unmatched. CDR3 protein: CASRTGGVGETQYF. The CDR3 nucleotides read TGTGCCAGCAGGACCGGGGGGGTCGGGGAGACCCAGTACTTC.

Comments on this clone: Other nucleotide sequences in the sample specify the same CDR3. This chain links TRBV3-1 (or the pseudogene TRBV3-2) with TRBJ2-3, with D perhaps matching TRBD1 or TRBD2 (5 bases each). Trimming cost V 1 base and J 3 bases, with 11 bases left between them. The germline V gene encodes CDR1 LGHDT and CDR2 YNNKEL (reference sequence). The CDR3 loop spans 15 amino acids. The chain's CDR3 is CASSQGGGSTDTQYF. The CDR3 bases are TGTGCCAGCAGCCAAGGGGGCGGGTCTACAGATACGCAGTATTTT.

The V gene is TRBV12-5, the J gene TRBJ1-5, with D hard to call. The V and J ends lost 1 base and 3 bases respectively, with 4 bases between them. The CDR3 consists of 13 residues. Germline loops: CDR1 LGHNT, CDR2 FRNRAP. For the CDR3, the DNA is TGTGCTAGTGGTTTGGGGACCAATCAGCCCCAGCATTTT. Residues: CASGLGTNQPQHF.

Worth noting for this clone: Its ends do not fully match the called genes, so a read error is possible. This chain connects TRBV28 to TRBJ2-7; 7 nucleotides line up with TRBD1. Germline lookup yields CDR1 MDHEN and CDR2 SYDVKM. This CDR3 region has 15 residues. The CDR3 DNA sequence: TGTGCCAGCAGTTTATTTAGTACCCCGACAGGGTACGAATTTTTC. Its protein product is CASSLFSTPTGYEFF.

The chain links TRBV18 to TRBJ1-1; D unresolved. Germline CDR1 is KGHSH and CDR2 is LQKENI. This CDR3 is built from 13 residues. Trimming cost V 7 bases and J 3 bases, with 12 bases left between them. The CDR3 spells CASLPRSDTEAFF. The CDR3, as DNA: TGTGCCAGCTTACCCCGGAGTGACACTGAAGCTTTCTTT.

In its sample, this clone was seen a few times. CDR3 sequence reads: CRATGRSRNTEAFF. In DNA, the CDR3 is TGTCGGGCGACAGGGAGGTCTAGGAACACTGAAGCTTTCTTT. This sequence joins TRBV28 and TRBJ1-1, with 7 bases aligning to TRBD1. CDR3 size: 14 residues. In germline, CDR1 is MDHEN, CDR2 SYDVKM.

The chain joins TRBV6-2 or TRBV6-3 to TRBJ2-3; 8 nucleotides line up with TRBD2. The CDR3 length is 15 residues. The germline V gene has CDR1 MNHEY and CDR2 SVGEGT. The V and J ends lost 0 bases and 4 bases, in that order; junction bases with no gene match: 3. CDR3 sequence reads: CASSYSTGGADTQYF. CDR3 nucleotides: TGTGCCAGCAGTTACTCGACGGGGGGGGCAGATACGCAGTATTTT.

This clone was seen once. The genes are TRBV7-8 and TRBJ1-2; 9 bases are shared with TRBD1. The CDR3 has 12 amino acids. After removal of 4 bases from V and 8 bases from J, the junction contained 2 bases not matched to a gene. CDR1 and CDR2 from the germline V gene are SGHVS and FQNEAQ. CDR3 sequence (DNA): TGTGCCAGCAGCTACAGGGGGCGAGGCTACACCTTC. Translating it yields CASSYRGRGYTF.

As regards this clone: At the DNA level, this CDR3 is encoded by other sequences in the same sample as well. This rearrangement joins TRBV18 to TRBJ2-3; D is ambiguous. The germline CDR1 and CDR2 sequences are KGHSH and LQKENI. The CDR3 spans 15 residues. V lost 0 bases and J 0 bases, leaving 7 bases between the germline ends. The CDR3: CASSPPTTSTDTQYF. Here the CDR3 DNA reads TGTGCCAGCTCACCACCTACTACTAGCACAGATACGCAGTATTTT.

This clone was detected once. CDR3 loop: CASSMSYTEAFF. Here the CDR3 DNA reads TGTGCCAGTAGTATGTCTTACACTGAAGCTTTCTTT. The chain recombines TRBV19 with TRBJ1-1; no definite D call. The V and J ends lost 3 bases and 3 bases respectively, with 5 bases between them. Germline CDR1 is LNHDA and CDR2 is SQIVND (reference sequence). This CDR3 has 12 residues.

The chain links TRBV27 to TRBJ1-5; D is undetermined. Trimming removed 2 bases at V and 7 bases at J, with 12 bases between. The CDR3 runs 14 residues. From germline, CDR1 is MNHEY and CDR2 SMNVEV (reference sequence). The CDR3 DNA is TGTGCCAGCAGTTTAGCATCCGGGGTGCAGCCCCAGCATTTT. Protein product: CASSLASGVQPQHF.

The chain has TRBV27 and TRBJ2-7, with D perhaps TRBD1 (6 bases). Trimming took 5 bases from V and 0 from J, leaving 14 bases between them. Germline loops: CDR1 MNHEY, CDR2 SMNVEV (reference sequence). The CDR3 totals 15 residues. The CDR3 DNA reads TGTGCCAGCAGTCTCGGACAGCTGAGCTCCTACGAGCAGTACTTC. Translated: CASSLGQLSSYEQYF.

The CDR3 region is CASSPWTGTGVDTQYF. CDR3 DNA sequence: TGTGCCAGCAGCCCCTGGACCGGAACTGGTGTAGATACGCAGTATTTT. The chain couples TRBV5-5 to TRBJ2-3, with D hard to call. The CDR3 consists of 16 residues. The germline gives CDR1 SGHKS, CDR2 YYEKEE (reference sequence). V gave up 4 bases and J gave up 5 bases, with 20 bases separating them. The full variable domain, its missing parts supplied by reference TRBV5-5 and TRBJ2-3, is DAGVTQSPTHLIKTRGQQVTLRCSPISGHKSVSWYQQVLGQGPQFIFQYYEKEERGRGNFPDRFSARQFPNYSSELNVNALLLGDSALYLCASSPWTGTGVDTQYFGPGTRLTVL.

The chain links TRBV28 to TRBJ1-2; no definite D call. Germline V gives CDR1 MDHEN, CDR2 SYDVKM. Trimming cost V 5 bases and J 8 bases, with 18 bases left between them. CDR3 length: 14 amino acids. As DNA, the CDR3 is TGTGCCAGCAGTGGTGGGTACCTCGGTTGGGGCTACACCTTC. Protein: CASSGGYLGWGYTF.

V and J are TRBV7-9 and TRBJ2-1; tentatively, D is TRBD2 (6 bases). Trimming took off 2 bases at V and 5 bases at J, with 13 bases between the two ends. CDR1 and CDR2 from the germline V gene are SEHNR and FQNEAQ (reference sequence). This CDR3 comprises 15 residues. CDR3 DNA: TGTGCCAGCAGCTTAATTGGAGGGAGAAACAATGAGCAGTTCTTC. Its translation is CASSLIGGRNNEQFF.

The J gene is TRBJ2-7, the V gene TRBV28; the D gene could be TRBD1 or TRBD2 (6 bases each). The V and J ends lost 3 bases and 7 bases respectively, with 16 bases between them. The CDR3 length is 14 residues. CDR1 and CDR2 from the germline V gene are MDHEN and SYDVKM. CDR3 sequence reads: CASSLEGVAKEQYF. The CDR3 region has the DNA TGTGCCAGCAGTTTGGAGGGGGTCGCAAAAGAGCAGTACTTC.

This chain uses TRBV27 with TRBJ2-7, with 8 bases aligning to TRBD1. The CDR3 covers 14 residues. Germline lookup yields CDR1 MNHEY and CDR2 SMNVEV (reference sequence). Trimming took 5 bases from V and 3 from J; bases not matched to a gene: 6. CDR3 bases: TGTGCCAGCAGTCGAGGGACAGGCCGCTACGAGCAGTACTTC. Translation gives CASSRGTGRYEQYF.

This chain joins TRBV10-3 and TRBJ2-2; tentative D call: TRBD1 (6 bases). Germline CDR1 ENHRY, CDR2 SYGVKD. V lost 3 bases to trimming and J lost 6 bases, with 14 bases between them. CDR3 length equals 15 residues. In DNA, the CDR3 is TGTGCCATCAGTGAAGGGACACGCGCCGCCGGGGAGCTGTTTTTT. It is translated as CAISEGTRAAGELFF.

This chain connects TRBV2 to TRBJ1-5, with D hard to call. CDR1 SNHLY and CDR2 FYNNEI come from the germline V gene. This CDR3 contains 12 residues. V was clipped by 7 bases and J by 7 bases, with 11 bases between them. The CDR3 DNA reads TGTGCCAGCACGTTGGGGAGGCAGCCCCAGCATTTT. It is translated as CASTLGRQPQHF.